Given below is one TCR beta chain in context. What it recognizes is unknown. This sample was included in a study of shared clonotypes between healthy human individuals. Study-wide findings and caveats: The sole specimen, blood, was sampled, and tissue repertoires likely differ.

The CDR3 sequence is 13 residues long. V was pared by 5 bases and J by 4 bases, with 11 bases between. The germline V gene encodes CDR1 SGHAT and CDR2 FQNNGV. The method was immunoSEQ multiplex PCR; TCRdb's version includes in-frame clones alone and lacks a portion of them. The data hold about 480,000 clones, with around 79% observed a single time. The source material was PBMCs. The receptor was derived from a woman aged 40 to 50 in good health. Some clones in this sample may be carry-over from other donors' samples. The chain carries TRBV11-2 and TRBJ1-1; the D is unclear. CDR3 protein: CASSTTMATEAFF. As DNA, the CDR3 is TGTGCCAGCAGCACCACCATGGCCACTGAAGCTTTCTTT.